The clone carrying this TCR beta chain occurred a few times. The sample originates from a study of cytomegalovirus exposure and HLA in healthy donors. Losses at the gene ends were 2 bases for V and 4 bases for J; bases not matched to a gene: 8. The CDR3 contains 17 residues. Germline loops: CDR1 GTSNPN, CDR2 SVGIG (reference sequence). Primers for the PCR totalled 60 Vbeta and 13 Jbeta. Sequencing used immunoSEQ multiplex PCR; TCRdb keeps in-frame clones, though not all of them. Of around 100,000 clones in the sample, 81% were seen once. Sequenced material: PBMCs. This chain links TRBV30 with TRBJ2-2; 12 nucleotides line up with TRBD2. The sequence was collected from a middle-aged man in good health and CMV-seropositive. This CDR3 reads CAWSPGTSGRTTGELFF. CDR3 DNA sequence: TGTGCCTGGAGTCCCGGGACTAGCGGGCGTACCACCGGGGAGCTGTTTTTT.